Shown below are 20 T cell receptor beta chains from a single sample sequenced in a study of identical twins. In TCRdb, the 5' RACE reads were re-called with MiXCR into one record per CDR3 protein. Of 240,000 or so distinct CDR3 sequences listed, 5.5% to 7% are singletons. The data also belong to a second study, concerning yellow fever vaccine responses in identical twins.

Sequencing was done on a sample of memory (CD45RO+) T cells sorted from blood. These receptors were obtained from a woman aged 18-35 years in good health.

Many counts were recorded for this clonotype. The V gene is TRBV5-1, the J gene TRBJ1-6; D is unclear. Germline V gene lookup returns CDR1 SGHRS and CDR2 YFSETQ. The CDR3 consists of 13 residues. The germline V and J ends were trimmed by 4 bases and 14 bases, with 16 bases remaining between them. The CDR3 nucleotides read TGCGCCAGCAGCCCCGCAACGTCCTTGACCCTCCACTTT. Amino acids: CASSPATSLTLHF. The variable domain in full, with the rest retrieved from reference TRBV5-1 and TRBJ1-6, is KAGVTQTPRYLIKTRGQQVTLSCSPISGHRSVSWYQQTPGQGLQFLFEYFSETQRNKGNFPGRFSGRQFSNSRSEMNVSTLELGDSALYLCASSPATSLTLHFGNGTRLTVT.

The genes are TRBV21-1 and TRBJ1-5; the DNA was not compared with TRBD1, the D call given in the table. TRBV21-1 is noted as a pseudogene. The CDR3 sequence is 20 residues long. The CDR3 coding sequence is TGTGCCAGCAGCAAGGGATTGGGGACAGGGGGCAGGTTGGGCAATCAGCCCCAGCATTTT. Amino acids: CASSKGLGTGGRLGNQPQHF.

This clonotype has ten or more counts. The chain combines TRBV5-6 with TRBJ1-2; D is possibly TRBD1 (5 bases). Germline V gives CDR1 SGHDT, CDR2 YYEEEE. The CDR3 extends over 16 amino acids. V gave up 1 base and J gave up 0 bases, with 13 bases separating them. CDR3 nucleotides: TGTGCCAGCAGCTTGTCGGGGCTCCTCGCTAACTATGGCTACACCTTC. Encoded protein: CASSLSGLLANYGYTF. Supplemented by reference TRBV5-6 and TRBJ1-2, the full variable domain reads DAGVTQSPTHLIKTRGQQVTLRCSPKSGHDTVSWYQQALGQGPQFIFQYYEEEERQRGNFPDRFSGHQFPNYSSELNVNALLLGDSALYLCASSLSGLLANYGYTFGSGTRLTVV.

The chain carries TRBV7-3 and TRBJ2-7; D is uncertain. CDR1 is SGHTA, CDR2 FQGTGA, per germline. The ends were cut back, 2 bases at V and 3 bases at J, with 8 bases in the middle. The CDR3 length is 13 residues. CDR3 bases: TGTGCCAGCAGCTTAGTACCCGGCTACGAGCAGTACTTC. The encoded protein is CASSLVPGYEQYF.

This clonotype has ten or more counts. The chain recombines TRBV12-5 with TRBJ1-1; D is unclear. The CDR3 contains 13 residues. Germline-derived CDR1 and CDR2 are LGHNT and FRNRAP. V shed 5 bases and J shed 5 bases, with 12 bases lying between them. The chain's CDR3 is CASGTDLRTEAFF. In DNA form, the CDR3 reads TGTGCTAGTGGTACAGACCTGAGGACTGAAGCTTTCTTT.

This clonotype has at least ten counts. V and J are TRBV6-1 and TRBJ2-5; D unclear. The CDR3 has 12 amino acids. Trimming pared 7 bases from V and 4 bases from J, leaving 10 bases between. Germline V gene lookup returns CDR1 MNHNS and CDR2 SASEGT. This CDR3 reads CASTKVGETQYF. The CDR3 nucleotides read TGTGCCAGCACGAAGGTCGGAGAGACCCAGTACTTC.

This clonotype was seen a few times. The chain carries TRBV9 and TRBJ2-1; 10 bases fit TRBD1. CDR1 and CDR2 (germline): SGDLS, YYNGEE. V was pared by 3 bases and J by 7 bases, with 10 bases of the junction left unmatched. The CDR3 totals 16 residues. This CDR3 reads CASSGSRQGASNEQFF. CDR3 nucleotides: TGTGCCAGCAGCGGCTCGAGACAGGGGGCGAGTAATGAGCAGTTCTTC.

This clonotype came up a few times. V usage is TRBV7-9 and J usage is TRBJ2-7, with TRBD1 matching over 9 bases. The CDR3 runs 14 residues. Looked up from germline, CDR1 is SEHNR and CDR2 is FQNEAQ (reference sequence). The V gene end was trimmed by 5 bases and the J gene end by 3 bases; junction bases not matched to a gene: 5. CDR3 sequence reads: CASSPGTGYYEQYF. The CDR3 DNA follows: TGTGCCAGCAGCCCAGGGACAGGGTACTACGAGCAGTACTTC.

This clonotype was picked up many times. The gene calls are TRBV20-1 and TRBJ2-3; tentatively, D is TRBD1 or TRBD2 (6 bases each). This CDR3 contains 13 residues. Germline CDR1 DFQATT, CDR2 SNEGSKA (reference sequence). The CDR3 loop reads CSLRGASTDTQYF. The CDR3 bases are TGCTCACTGAGGGGGGCCAGCACAGATACGCAGTATTTT.

This clonotype occurred many times. The chain recombines TRBV4-1 with TRBJ1-2; TRBD1 might be the D (6 bases). Trimming cost V 4 bases and J 4 bases, with 25 bases left between them. CDR3 length: 18 amino acids. The V gene's germline CDR1 is MGHRA and CDR2 YSYEKL. The CDR3 DNA reads as TGCGCCAGCAGCCGCCACGACAGTGACAGGAGAGGAGGCTATGGCTACACCTTC. Amino acid sequence: CASSRHDSDRRGGYGYTF.

This clonotype came up a few times. The chain employs TRBV2 and TRBJ2-2; no definite D call. Germline V gives CDR1 SNHLY, CDR2 FYNNEI. V lost 2 bases to trimming and J lost 6 bases, with 10 bases between them. This CDR3 comprises 14 residues. This chain's CDR3 is CASSELVVSGELFF. Here the CDR3 DNA reads TGTGCCAGCAGTGAATTAGTCGTTTCCGGGGAGCTGTTTTTT.

This clonotype came up many times. For the CDR3, the DNA is TGTGCCATCAGTGAAGAGACCCACACCGGGGAGCTGTTTTTT. This gives the protein CAISEETHTGELFF. The chain recombines TRBV10-3 with TRBJ2-2; D uncertain. Germline V gene sequence: CDR1 ENHRY, CDR2 SYGVKD. The ends were cut back, 3 bases at V and 3 bases at J, with 8 bases in the middle. This CDR3 contains 14 residues.

This clonotype was seen more than once but under ten times. Here the CDR3 reads CSARESGGLYTDTQYF. The CDR3 bases are TGCAGTGCTAGAGAATCGGGGGGACTTTACACAGATACGCAGTATTTT. The chain has TRBV20-1 and TRBJ2-3; 7 bases are a match to TRBD2. CDR1 and CDR2 (germline): DFQATT, SNEGSKA (reference sequence). Losses at the gene ends were 0 bases for V and 2 bases for J; bases not matched to a gene: 8. The CDR3 is 16 residues long.

There are many counts of this clonotype. The chain uses TRBV12-3 or TRBV12-4 and TRBJ1-1; TRBD1 aligns across 7 bases. This CDR3 region has 14 residues. The junction had 10 bases not matched to a gene; V was cut back by 4 bases and J by 8 bases. CDR3 amino acids: CASSSRDSVIEAFF. In DNA, the CDR3 is TGTGCCAGCAGTTCCCGGGACAGCGTCATAGAAGCTTTCTTT.

CDR3 sequence: CASSLGQVLTYNEQFF. The CDR3 coding sequence is TGTGCCAGCAGCCTCGGACAGGTCCTAACCTACAATGAGCAGTTCTTC. The rearrangement joins TRBV6-1 to TRBJ2-1; 7 nucleotides line up with TRBD1. CDR1 is MNHNS, CDR2 SASEGT, per germline. The ends lost 6 bases at V and 2 bases at J; junction bases unmatched: 10. The CDR3 is 16 amino acids.

This clonotype was counted only a few times. The chain links TRBV7-8 to TRBJ2-5; 12 positions agree with TRBD2. Per the germline V gene, CDR1 is SGHVS and CDR2 is FQNEAQ. V was clipped by 0 bases and J by 7 bases; unmatched bases: 6. The CDR3 loop spans 16 amino acids. The DNA for the CDR3 is TGTGCCAGCAGCTTAGCGCGACTAGCGGGGGTTGTGACCCAGTACTTC. Its protein product is CASSLARLAGVVTQYF.

The V gene is TRBV6-2 or TRBV6-3, the J gene TRBJ2-7, with TRBD1 matching over 7 bases. CDR3 length: 18 amino acids. Germline-derived CDR1 and CDR2 are MNHEY and SVGEGT. V was pared by 6 bases and J by 2 bases, with 19 bases of the junction left unmatched. The CDR3 DNA reads TGTGCCAGCAGCTACGACCCCAAGCTGGACAGGCGAACCTACGAGCAGTACGTC. It is translated as CASSYDPKLDRRTYEQYV.

The chain couples TRBV6-2 or TRBV6-3 to TRBJ1-1; D is undetermined. In germline, CDR1 is MNHEY, CDR2 SVGEGT. The CDR3 is 15 residues long. The V gene lost 6 bases and the J gene lost 2 bases, with 16 bases spanning the gap. CDR3 DNA sequence: TGTGCCAGCAGATCGAGAAAACAGCCCAACACTGAAGCTTTCTTT. It translates to CASRSRKQPNTEAFF.

This clonotype was detected a few times. The chain uses TRBV5-1 and TRBJ2-7, with a weak D call TRBD1 (5 bases). Trimming pared 5 bases from V and 2 bases from J, leaving 14 bases between. Germline V gene data show CDR1 as SGHRS and CDR2 as YFSETQ. The CDR3 extends over 14 amino acids. The CDR3, as DNA: TGCGCCAGCAGACCGGACAAGGGGACCTACGAGCAGTACGTC. Translated, it gives CASRPDKGTYEQYV.

Only a few counts were recorded for this clonotype. The rearrangement joins TRBV6-5 to TRBJ2-1; 12 bases match TRBD2. This CDR3 region has 16 residues. After removal of 4 bases from V and 2 bases from J, the junction contained 3 bases not matched to a gene. Germline CDR1 MNHEY, CDR2 SVGAGI. CDR3 loop: CASSSLAGGPYNEQFF. As DNA, the CDR3 is TGTGCCAGCAGTTCTCTAGCGGGAGGGCCCTACAATGAGCAGTTCTTC.